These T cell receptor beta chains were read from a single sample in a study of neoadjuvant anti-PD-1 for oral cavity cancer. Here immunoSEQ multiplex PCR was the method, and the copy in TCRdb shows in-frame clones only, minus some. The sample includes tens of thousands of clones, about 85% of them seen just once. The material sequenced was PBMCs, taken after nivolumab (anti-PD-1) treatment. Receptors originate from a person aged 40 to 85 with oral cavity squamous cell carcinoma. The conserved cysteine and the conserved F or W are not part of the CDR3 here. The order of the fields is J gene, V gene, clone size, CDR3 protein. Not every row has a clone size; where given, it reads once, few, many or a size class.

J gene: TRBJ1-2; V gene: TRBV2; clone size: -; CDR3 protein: ASSNRGSGYT
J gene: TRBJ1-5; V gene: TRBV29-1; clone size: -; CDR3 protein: SVVQGVNQPQH
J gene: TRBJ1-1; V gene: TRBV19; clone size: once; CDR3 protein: ASSIEAGGTEAF
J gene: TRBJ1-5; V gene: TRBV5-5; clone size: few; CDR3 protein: ASSLEGGGRQPQH
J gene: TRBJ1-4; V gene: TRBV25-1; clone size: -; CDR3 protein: ASSDLVASNEKLF
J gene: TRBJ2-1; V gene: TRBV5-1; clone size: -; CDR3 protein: ASSAGLAGGPFMNNEQF
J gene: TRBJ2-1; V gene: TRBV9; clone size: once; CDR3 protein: ASSALTGSYNEQF
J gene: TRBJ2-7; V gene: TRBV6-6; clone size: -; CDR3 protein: ASSYPRTSGSGEQY
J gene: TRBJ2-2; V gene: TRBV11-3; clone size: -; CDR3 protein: ASSPDNGGGELF
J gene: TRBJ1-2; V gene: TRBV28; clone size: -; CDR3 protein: ASSFGEAAGYT
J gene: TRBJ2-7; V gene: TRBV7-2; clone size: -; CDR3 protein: ASNWAGTGGEQY
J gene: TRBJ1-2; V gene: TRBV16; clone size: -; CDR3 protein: ASSQWVRDYGYT
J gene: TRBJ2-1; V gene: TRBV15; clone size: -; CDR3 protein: ATSRPGAEQF
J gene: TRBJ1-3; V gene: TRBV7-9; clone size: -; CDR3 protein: ASLRGSAGAIY
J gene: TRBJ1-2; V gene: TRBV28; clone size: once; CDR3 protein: ASSNSVYYGYT
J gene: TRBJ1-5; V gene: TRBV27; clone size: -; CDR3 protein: ASSPQPGTLASNQPQH
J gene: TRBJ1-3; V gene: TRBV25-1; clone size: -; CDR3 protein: ASSENTGNTIY
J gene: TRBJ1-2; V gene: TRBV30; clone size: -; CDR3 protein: AWFHPLRQRGGYT
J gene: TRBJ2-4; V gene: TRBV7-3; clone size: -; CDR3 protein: ASSLTRGDIQY
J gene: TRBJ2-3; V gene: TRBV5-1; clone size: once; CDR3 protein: ASSLRDRTDTQY
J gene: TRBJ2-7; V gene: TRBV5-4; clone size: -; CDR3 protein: ASSWGTSGRGTYEQY
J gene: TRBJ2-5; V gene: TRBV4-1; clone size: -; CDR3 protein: ASSRGLADQETQY